Presented here are 19 T cell receptor beta chains from one specimen sequenced in a study of T cells in Graves' hyperthyroidism and ophthalmopathy. The source material, RNA transcripts, was used to amplify TCR beta CDR3 regions. The HTBI primer set was used in a first-round RT-PCR of the TCR CDR3. TCRdb re-derived calls from the multiplex PCR reads in MiXCR, one entry per CDR3 protein. The data show about 570,000 distinct CDR3 sequences, 46% seen once. Sequencing used peripheral blood or thyroid tissue (not recorded which). These receptors originate from an adult woman with Graves' disease, either hyperthyroidism or ophthalmopathy (not recorded which).

This clonotype was detected many times. The V and J genes are TRBV9 and TRBJ2-7; weak D call: TRBD2 (6 bases). This CDR3 region has 17 residues. Between the trimmed V and J ends, which lost 0 bases and 0 bases, there was a span of 16 bases. The V gene's germline CDR1 is SGDLS and CDR2 YYNGEE. The CDR3 reads CASSVGPGLRSSYEQYF. DNA for the CDR3: TGTGCCAGCAGCGTAGGGCCGGGACTCAGGAGCTCCTACGAGCAGTACTTC. Full variable domain (outside the CDR3, taken from reference TRBV9 and TRBJ2-7): DSGVTQTPKHLITATGQRVTLRCSPRSGDLSVYWYQQSLDQGLQFLIQYYNGEERAKGNILERFSAQQFPDLHSELNLSSLELGDSALYFCASSVGPGLRSSYEQYFGPGTRLTVT.

With regard to this clonotype: Compared with germline, one end of the junction differs, possibly owing to a read error. V usage is TRBV7-9 and J usage is TRBJ1-2, with no clear D. From germline, CDR1 is SEHNR and CDR2 FQNEAQ (reference sequence). CDR3 length: 13 residues. The DNA for the CDR3 is TGCGCCAGCAGCCAAGATCACACCTATGGCTACACCTTC. Translated, it gives CASSQDHTYGYTF.

This chain uses TRBV10-3 with TRBJ1-2, with D uncertain. The CDR3 contains 14 residues. Germline V gives CDR1 ENHRY, CDR2 SYGVKD. V was cut by 0 bases and J by 7 bases, with 12 bases left in between. In nucleotides, the CDR3 is TGTGCCATCAGTGAGTCCGGGTGGGCGAGTGGCTACACCTTC. Encoded protein: CAISESGWASGYTF.

This sequence joins TRBV27 and TRBJ1-5; TRBD1 matches 7 bases. Germline CDR1 reads MNHEY; CDR2 reads SMNVEV (reference sequence). V was clipped by 6 bases and J by 0 bases; unmatched bases: 8. The CDR3 has 16 residues. In DNA, the CDR3 is TGTGCCAGCAGGAGGACAGGTTCCCCTAGCAATCAGCCCCAGCATTTT. It codes for CASRRTGSPSNQPQHF.

This rearrangement joins TRBV11-2 to TRBJ1-2, with D maybe TRBD1 (6 bases). Trimming took off 4 bases at V and 2 bases at J, with 17 bases between the two ends. The CDR3 covers 16 residues. CDR1 and CDR2 (germline): SGHAT, FQNNGV. The CDR3 region is CASSSGPTGKNYGYTF. CDR3 nucleotides: TGTGCCAGCAGCTCGGGACCCACAGGGAAGAACTATGGCTACACCTTC.

The chain recombines TRBV15 with TRBJ1-2; 10 positions match TRBD1. Germline CDR1 is LNHNV and CDR2 is YYDKDF (reference sequence). The J segment lost 3 bases and the V segment lost 1 base, leaving 2 bases of the junction unmatched. The CDR3 sequence is 15 residues long. The CDR3 sequence is CATSRAGTGDYGYTF. CDR3 DNA: TGTGCCACCAGCAGAGCCGGGACAGGGGACTATGGCTACACCTTC.

The genes are TRBV4-2 and TRBJ2-7, with D possibly being TRBD2 (5 bases). Between the trimmed V and J ends, which lost 0 bases and 2 bases, there was a span of 11 bases. The CDR3 is made up of 15 amino acids. The germline gives CDR1 LGHNA, CDR2 YNFKEQ. The CDR3 loop is CASSQDIAPAYEQYF. CDR3 coding DNA: TGTGCCAGCAGCCAAGATATAGCGCCTGCCTACGAGCAGTACTTC.

The rearrangement joins TRBV11-2 to TRBJ1-2, with a possible D match to TRBD1 (6 bases). Trimming removed 5 bases at V and 2 bases at J, with 18 bases between. The CDR3 totals 16 residues. CDR1 and CDR2 from the germline V gene are SGHAT and FQNNGV. In DNA form, the CDR3 reads TGTGCCAGCAGCCCGGACCCGGGGGGCGGCAACTATGGCTACACCTTC. This encodes CASSPDPGGGNYGYTF.

This clonotype turned up a few times. V is TRBV7-9 and J is TRBJ2-7; possibly TRBD1 or TRBD2 for D (5 bases each). Trimming left V 6 bases short and J 1 base short, with 10 bases between. CDR1 and CDR2 (germline): SEHNR, FQNEAQ (reference sequence). There are 13 residues in the CDR3. For the CDR3, the DNA is TGTGCCAGCAGGGGGGACGGGTCCTACGAGCAGTACTTC. Encoded protein: CASRGDGSYEQYF.

Here the CDR3 reads CASSYPNEQYF. DNA of the CDR3: TGTGCCAGCAGTTACCCTAACGAGCAGTACTTC. V usage is TRBV2 and J usage is TRBJ2-7; D call uncertain. With 5 bases removed from V and 5 bases from J, the gap between germline ends came to 7 bases. The CDR3 is 11 residues long. Germline loops: CDR1 SNHLY, CDR2 FYNNEI.

A few counts support this clonotype. This chain links TRBV19 with TRBJ1-5; D gene ambiguous. V was shortened by 3 bases and J by 9 bases, with 6 bases between the two germline ends. Germline V gene sequence: CDR1 LNHDA, CDR2 SQIVND (reference sequence). This CDR3 comprises 11 residues. This CDR3 is CASSMPGPQHF. The CDR3 DNA sequence: TGTGCCAGTAGTATGCCAGGGCCCCAGCATTTT.

The chain joins TRBV29-1 to TRBJ1-1, with TRBD1 as a possible D gene (5 bases). Germline values: CDR1 SQVTM, CDR2 ANQGSEA. The V end lost 6 bases, the J end lost 5 bases, and 13 bases lay between the germline ends. The CDR3 totals 12 residues. The CDR3 is CSVGTAGTEAFF. The CDR3 bases are TGCAGCGTCGGGACTGCTGGGACTGAAGCTTTCTTT.

The chain is built from TRBV10-2 and TRBJ2-7, with unresolved D. The V gene's germline CDR1 is WSHSY and CDR2 SAAADI. The ends were cut back, 3 bases at V and 3 bases at J, with 6 bases in the middle. The CDR3 is 12 residues long. CDR3 coding DNA: TGCGCCAGCAGTGACCCGGGCTACGAGCAGTACTTC. This translates into CASSDPGYEQYF.

V is TRBV15 and J is TRBJ1-5; perhaps TRBD1 as D (6 bases). Trimming pared 2 bases from V and 11 bases from J, leaving 16 bases between. The CDR3 extends over 14 amino acids. In germline, CDR1 is LNHNV, CDR2 YYDKDF (reference sequence). CDR3 DNA sequence: TGTGCCACCAGCAGATCCGGGACACTCGGGACCCAGCATTTT. Translated: CATSRSGTLGTQHF.

This clonotype was counted ten times or more. The rearrangement uses TRBV4-2 and TRBJ2-7, with D possibly matching TRBD1 (6 bases). Germline-derived CDR1 and CDR2 are LGHNA and YNFKEQ. The V end was cut by 4 bases, the J end by 2 bases, with 15 bases between. The CDR3 has 15 residues. CDR3 coding DNA: TGTGCCAGCAGCCCCCACCCCGGGACAACCTACGAGCAGTACTTC. Its translation is CASSPHPGTTYEQYF.

Regarding this clonotype: This may be a read error, as it is one base from a much larger clone. This sequence joins TRBV7-9 and TRBJ2-7, with D possibly being TRBD1 (5 bases). This CDR3 spans 13 amino acids. Germline CDR1 is SEHNR and CDR2 is FQNEAQ (reference sequence). This chain's CDR3 is CVSSPGISYEQYF. CDR3 bases: TGTGTCAGCAGTCCAGGGATCTCCTACGAGCAGTACTTC.

On this clonotype: Germline and junction disagree at one end, which may indicate a read error. In DNA, the CDR3 is TGTACCAGCAGCGTTGAAGTGGGGGGGAACTATGGCTACACCTTC. It codes for CTSSVEVGGNYGYTF. The gene calls are TRBV5-6 and TRBJ1-2; perhaps TRBD1 as D (5 bases). The CDR3 is made up of 15 amino acids. CDR1 and CDR2 (germline): SGHDT, YYEEEE.

This clonotype is a singleton in its sample. The chain has TRBV29-1 and TRBJ1-4; possibly TRBD1 for D (6 bases). Germline values: CDR1 SQVTM, CDR2 ANQGSEA. The V end lost 6 bases, the J end lost 0 bases, and 11 bases lay between the germline ends. The CDR3 length is 14 residues. The CDR3 here is CSVLNRATNEKLFF. CDR3 in DNA: TGCAGCGTGCTTAACAGGGCAACTAATGAAAAACTGTTTTTT.

In its sample, this clonotype was seen many times. The rearrangement joins TRBV28 to TRBJ2-5, with D perhaps matching TRBD1 (6 bases). Looked up from germline, CDR1 is MDHEN and CDR2 is SYDVKM. Trimming removed 3 bases from V and 0 bases from J, with 11 bases in between. This CDR3 region has 15 residues. The CDR3 here is CASSLDSPNQETQYF. CDR3 DNA sequence: TGTGCCAGCAGTTTGGACAGTCCGAACCAAGAGACCCAGTACTTC. Filled out from reference TRBV28 and TRBJ2-5, the complete variable domain reads DVKVTQSSRYLVKRTGEKVFLECVQDMDHENMFWYRQDPGLGLRLIYFSYDVKMKEKGDIPEGYSVSREKKERFSLILESASTNQTSMYLCASSLDSPNQETQYFGPGTRLLVL.